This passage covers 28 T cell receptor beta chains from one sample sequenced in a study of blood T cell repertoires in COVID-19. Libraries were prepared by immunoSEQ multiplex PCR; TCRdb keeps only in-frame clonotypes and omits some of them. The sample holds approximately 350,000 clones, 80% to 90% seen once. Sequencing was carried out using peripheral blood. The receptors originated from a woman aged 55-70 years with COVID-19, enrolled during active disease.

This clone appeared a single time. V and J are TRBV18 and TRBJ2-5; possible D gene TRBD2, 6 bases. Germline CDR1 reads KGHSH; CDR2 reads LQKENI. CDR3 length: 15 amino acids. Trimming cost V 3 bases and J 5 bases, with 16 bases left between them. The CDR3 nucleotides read TGTGCCAGCTCACCCGGGGCCGGGGGATCGGAGACCCAGTACTTC. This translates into CASSPGAGGSETQYF.

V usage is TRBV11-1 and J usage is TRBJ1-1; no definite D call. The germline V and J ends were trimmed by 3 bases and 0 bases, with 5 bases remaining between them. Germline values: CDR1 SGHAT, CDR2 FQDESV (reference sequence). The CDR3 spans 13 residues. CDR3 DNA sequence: TGTGCCAGCAGCTTCGGTTTGAACACTGAAGCTTTCTTT. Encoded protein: CASSFGLNTEAFF.

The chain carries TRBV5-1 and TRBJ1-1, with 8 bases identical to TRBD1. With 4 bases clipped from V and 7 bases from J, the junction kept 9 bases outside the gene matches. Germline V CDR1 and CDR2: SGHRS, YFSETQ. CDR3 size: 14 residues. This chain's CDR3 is CASSRGQAVGEAFF. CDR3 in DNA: TGCGCCAGCAGCAGGGGACAGGCCGTGGGTGAAGCTTTCTTT.

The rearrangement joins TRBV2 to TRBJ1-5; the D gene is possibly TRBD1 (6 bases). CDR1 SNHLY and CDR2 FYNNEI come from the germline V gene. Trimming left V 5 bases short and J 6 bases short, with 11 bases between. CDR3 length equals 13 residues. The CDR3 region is CASSTGTGQPQHF. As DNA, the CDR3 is TGTGCCAGCAGTACAGGGACGGGTCAGCCCCAGCATTTT.

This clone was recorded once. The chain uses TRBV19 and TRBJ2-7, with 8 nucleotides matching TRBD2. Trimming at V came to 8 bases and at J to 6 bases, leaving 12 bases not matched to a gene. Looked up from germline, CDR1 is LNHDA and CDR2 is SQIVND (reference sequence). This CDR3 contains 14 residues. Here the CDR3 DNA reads TGTGCCAGTCCAAAAAGCGGGGGCCCCGCCGAGCAGTACTTC. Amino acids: CASPKSGGPAEQYF.

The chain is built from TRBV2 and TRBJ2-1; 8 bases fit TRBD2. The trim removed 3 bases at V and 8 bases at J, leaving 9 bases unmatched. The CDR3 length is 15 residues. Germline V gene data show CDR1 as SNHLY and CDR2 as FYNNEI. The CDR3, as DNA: TGTGCCAGCAGTGATACGCGGGGGGCCGGGGATGAGCAGTTCTTC. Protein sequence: CASSDTRGAGDEQFF.

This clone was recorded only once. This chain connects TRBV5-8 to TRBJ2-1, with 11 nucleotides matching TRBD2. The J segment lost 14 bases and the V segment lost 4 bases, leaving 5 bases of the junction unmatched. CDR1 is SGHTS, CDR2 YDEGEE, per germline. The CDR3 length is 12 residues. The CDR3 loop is CASSTLAGGKFF. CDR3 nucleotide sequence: TGTGCCAGCAGCACCCTAGCGGGGGGAAAGTTCTTC.

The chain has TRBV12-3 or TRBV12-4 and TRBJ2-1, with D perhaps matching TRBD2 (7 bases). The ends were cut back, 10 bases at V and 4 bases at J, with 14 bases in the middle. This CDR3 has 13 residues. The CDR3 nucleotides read TGTGCCACGGGGGGCGGCCCTTACAATGAGCAGTTCTTC. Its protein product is CATGGGPYNEQFF.

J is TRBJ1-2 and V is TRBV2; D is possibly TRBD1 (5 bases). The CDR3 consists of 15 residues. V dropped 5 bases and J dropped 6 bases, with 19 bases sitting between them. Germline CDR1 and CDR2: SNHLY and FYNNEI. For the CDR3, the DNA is TGTGCCAGCAGTTTAACCCCGGGGGTTTCGGATGGCTACACCTTC. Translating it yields CASSLTPGVSDGYTF. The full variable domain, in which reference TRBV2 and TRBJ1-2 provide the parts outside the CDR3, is EPEVTQTPSHQVTQMGQEVILRCVPISNHLYFYWYRQILGQKVEFLVSFYNNEISEKSEIFDDQFSVERPDGSNFTLKIRSTKLEDSAMYFCASSLTPGVSDGYTFGSGTRLTVV.

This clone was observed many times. The CDR3 DNA reads TGTGCCAGCAGCCTAGGATGGCGGGGGGCCCAAGAGACCCAGTACTTC. Encoded protein: CASSLGWRGAQETQYF. The V call is TRBV9, the J call TRBJ2-5; 8 nucleotides align to TRBD2. After removal of 4 bases from V and 1 base from J, the junction contained 9 bases not matched to a gene. Germline CDR1 and CDR2: SGDLS and YYNGEE. This CDR3 contains 16 residues.

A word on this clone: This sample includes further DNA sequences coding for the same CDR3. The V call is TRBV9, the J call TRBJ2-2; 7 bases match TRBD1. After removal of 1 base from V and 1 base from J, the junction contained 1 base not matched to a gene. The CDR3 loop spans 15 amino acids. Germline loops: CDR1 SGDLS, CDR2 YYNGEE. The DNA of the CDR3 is TGTGCCAGCAGCGTAAGGACAGGGAACACCGGGGAGCTGTTTTTT. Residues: CASSVRTGNTGELFF.

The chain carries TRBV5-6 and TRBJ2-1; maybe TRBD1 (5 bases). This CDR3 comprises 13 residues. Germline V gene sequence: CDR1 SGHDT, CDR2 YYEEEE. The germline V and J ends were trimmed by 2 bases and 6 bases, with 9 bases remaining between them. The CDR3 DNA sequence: TGTGCCAGCAGCTTTCAGGGTCCCAATGAGCAGTTCTTC. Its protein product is CASSFQGPNEQFF. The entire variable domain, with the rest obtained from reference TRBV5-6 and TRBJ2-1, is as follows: DAGVTQSPTHLIKTRGQQVTLRCSPKSGHDTVSWYQQALGQGPQFIFQYYEEEERQRGNFPDRFSGHQFPNYSSELNVNALLLGDSALYLCASSFQGPNEQFFGPGTRLTVL.

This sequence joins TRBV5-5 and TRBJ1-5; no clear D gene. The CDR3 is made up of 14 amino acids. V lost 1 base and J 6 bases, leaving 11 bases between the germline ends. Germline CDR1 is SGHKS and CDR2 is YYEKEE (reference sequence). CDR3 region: CASSLSGVVQPQHF. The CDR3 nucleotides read TGTGCCAGCAGCTTGTCAGGCGTTGTTCAGCCCCAGCATTTT.

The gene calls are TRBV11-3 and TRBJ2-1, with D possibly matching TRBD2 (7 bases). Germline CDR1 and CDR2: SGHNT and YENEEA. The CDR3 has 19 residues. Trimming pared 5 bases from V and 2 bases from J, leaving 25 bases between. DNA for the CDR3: TGTGCCAGCAGCCCACTAGCCCGGGGGGCCGGTGTTACCTACAATGAGCAGTTCTTC. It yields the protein CASSPLARGAGVTYNEQFF.

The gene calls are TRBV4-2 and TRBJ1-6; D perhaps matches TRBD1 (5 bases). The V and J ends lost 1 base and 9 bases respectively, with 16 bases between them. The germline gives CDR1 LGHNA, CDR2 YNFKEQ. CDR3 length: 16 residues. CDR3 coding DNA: TGTGCCAGCAGCCAAGGGGGACCGGGGGAAAGTTCACCCCTCCACTTT. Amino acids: CASSQGGPGESSPLHF.

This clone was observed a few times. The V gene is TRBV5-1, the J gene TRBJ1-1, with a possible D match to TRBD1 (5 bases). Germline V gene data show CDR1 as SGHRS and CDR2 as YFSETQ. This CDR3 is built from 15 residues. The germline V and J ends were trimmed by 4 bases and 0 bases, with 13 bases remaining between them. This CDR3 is CASSRGVSVNTEAFF. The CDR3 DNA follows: TGCGCCAGCAGCCGGGGGGTTTCAGTGAACACTGAAGCTTTCTTT.

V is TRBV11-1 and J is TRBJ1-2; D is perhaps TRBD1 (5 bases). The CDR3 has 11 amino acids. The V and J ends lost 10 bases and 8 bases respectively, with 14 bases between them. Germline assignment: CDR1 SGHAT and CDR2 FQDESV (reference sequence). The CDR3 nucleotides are TGTGCCACCTCGGGGCGGGACGGCTACACCTTC. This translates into CATSGRDGYTF. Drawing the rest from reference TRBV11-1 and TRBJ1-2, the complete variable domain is EAEVAQSPRYKITEKSQAVAFWCDPISGHATLYWYRQILGQGPELLVQFQDESVVDDSQLPKDRFSAERLKGVDSTLKIQPAELGDSAMYLCATSGRDGYTFGSGTRLTVV.

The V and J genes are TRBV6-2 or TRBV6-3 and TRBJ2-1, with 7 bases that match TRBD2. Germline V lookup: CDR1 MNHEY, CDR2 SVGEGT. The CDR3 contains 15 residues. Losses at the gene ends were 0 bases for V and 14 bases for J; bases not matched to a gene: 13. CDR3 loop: CASSYSVAVGGGEFF. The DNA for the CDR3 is TGTGCCAGCAGTTACTCCGTCGCGGTCGGGGGAGGGGAGTTCTTC.

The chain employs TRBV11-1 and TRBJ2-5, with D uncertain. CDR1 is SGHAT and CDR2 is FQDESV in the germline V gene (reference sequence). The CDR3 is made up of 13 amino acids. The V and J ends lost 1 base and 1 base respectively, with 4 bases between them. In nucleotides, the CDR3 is TGTGCCAGCAGCTTAGGAGTCCAAGAGACCCAGTACTTC. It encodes CASSLGVQETQYF. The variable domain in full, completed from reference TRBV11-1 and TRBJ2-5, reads EAEVAQSPRYKITEKSQAVAFWCDPISGHATLYWYRQILGQGPELLVQFQDESVVDDSQLPKDRFSAERLKGVDSTLKIQPAELGDSAMYLCASSLGVQETQYFGPGTRLLVL.

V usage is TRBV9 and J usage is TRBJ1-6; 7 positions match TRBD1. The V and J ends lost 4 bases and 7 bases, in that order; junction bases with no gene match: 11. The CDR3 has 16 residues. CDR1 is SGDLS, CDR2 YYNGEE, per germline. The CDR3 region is CASSPRQGQPNSPLHF. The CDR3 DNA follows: TGTGCCAGCAGCCCCCGTCAGGGACAGCCGAATTCACCCCTCCACTTT.

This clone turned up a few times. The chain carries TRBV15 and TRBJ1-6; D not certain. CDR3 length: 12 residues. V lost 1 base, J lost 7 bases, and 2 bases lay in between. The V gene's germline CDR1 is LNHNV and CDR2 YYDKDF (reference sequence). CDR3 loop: CATSRVNSPLHF. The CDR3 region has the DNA TGTGCCACCAGCAGAGTAAATTCACCCCTCCACTTT.

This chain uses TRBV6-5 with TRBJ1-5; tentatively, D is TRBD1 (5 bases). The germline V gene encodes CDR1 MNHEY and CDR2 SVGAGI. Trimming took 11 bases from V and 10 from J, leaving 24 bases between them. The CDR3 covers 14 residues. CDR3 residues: CADKDRACLKPQHF. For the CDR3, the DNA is TGTGCCGACAAAGACAGAGCCTGTTTGAAACCCCAGCATTTT.

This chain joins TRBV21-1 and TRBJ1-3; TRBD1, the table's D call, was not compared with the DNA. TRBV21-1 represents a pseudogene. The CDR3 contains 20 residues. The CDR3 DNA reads TGTGCCAGCAGCACCCGGACGTCAGGGGCTAGGGAAAAACGTGGAAACACCATATATTTT. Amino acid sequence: CASSTRTSGAREKRGNTIYF.

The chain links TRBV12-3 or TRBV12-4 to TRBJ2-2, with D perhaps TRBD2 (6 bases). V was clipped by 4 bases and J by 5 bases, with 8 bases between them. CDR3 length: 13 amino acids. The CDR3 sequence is CASSSGGTGELFF. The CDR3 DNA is TGTGCCAGCAGTTCTGGGGGGACCGGGGAGCTGTTTTTT.

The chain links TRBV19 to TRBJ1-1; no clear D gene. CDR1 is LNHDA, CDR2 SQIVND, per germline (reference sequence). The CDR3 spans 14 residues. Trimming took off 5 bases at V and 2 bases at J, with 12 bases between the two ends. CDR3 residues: CASSPRRRNTEAFF. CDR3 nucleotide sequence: TGTGCCAGTAGTCCCCGACGGAGAAACACTGAAGCTTTCTTT. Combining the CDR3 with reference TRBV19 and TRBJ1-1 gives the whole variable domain DGGITQSPKYLFRKEGQNVTLSCEQNLNHDAMYWYRQDPGQGLRLIYYSQIVNDFQKGDIAEGYSVSREKKESFPLTVTSAQKNPTAFYLCASSPRRRNTEAFFGQGTRLTVV.

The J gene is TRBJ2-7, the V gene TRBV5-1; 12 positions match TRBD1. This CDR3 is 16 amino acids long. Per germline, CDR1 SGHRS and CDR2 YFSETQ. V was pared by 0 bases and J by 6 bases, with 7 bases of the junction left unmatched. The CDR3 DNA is TGCGCCAGCAGCTTGGTGGCCGGGACAGGGGGCGGCGAGCAGTACTTC. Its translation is CASSLVAGTGGGEQYF.

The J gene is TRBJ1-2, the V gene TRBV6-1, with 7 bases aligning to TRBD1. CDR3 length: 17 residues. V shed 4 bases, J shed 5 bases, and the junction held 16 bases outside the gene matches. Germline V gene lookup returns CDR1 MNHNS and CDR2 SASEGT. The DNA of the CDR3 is TGTGCCAGCAGTGCAGGGGGTCCTTTCTTAGACCCTTATGGCTACACCTTC. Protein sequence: CASSAGGPFLDPYGYTF.

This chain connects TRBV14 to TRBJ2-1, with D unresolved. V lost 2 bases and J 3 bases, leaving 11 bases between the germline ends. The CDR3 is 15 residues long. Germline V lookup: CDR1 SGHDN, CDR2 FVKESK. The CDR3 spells CASSQLSAGYNEQFF. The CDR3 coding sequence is TGTGCCAGCAGCCAACTGTCGGCAGGCTACAATGAGCAGTTCTTC.